The sequence of this T cell receptor (beta chain) was determined in a study of shared clonotypes between healthy human individuals. On this clone itself: The target antigen is unknown. This could be a read error, since a much larger clone is one nucleotide away.

Naive CD4+ cells were CD45RA-selected; the remaining cells were memory. Only in-frame clones appear in the TCRdb table, and some are missing; sequencing was by immunoSEQ multiplex PCR. The sample consists of 640,000 or so clones, around 72% of them appearing once. Overall study findings and caveats: Clonotypes not shared had lower generation probabilities than those common to all four donors.

This CDR3 region has 13 residues. CDR1 MDHEN and CDR2 SYDVKM come from the germline V gene. V shed 8 bases and J shed 2 bases, with 12 bases lying between them. Sequencing was done on a sample of memory CD4+ T cells sorted from blood. The sample's subset: CD45RA-negative fraction. The source is a woman younger than 45 in good health. The chain joins TRBV28 to TRBJ1-2; D may be TRBD1 (6 bases). This chain's CDR3 is CASLQGWNYGYTF. CDR3 sequence (DNA): TGTGCCAGCCTGCAGGGGTGGAACTATGGCTACACCTTC.